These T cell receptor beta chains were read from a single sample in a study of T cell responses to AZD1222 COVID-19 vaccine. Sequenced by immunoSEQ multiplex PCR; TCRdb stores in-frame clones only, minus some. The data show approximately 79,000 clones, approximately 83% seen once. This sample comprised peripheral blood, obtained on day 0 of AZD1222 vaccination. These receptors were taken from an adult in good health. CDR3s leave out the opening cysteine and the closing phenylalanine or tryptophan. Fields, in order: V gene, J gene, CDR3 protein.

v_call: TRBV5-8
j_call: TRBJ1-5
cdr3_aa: ASSLRQGYGNQPQH

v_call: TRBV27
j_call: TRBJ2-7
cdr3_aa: ASSYRPRDRGYEQY

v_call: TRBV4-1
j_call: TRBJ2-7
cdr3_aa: ASSPRGTGEGEQY

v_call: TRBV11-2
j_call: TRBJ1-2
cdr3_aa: ASSSTYGYT

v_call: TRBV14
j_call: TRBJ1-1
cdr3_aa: ASSQLRTGVITEAF

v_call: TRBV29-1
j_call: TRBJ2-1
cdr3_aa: SVELLAGVVWGNEQF

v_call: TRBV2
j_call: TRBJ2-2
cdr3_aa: ASSETRANTGELF

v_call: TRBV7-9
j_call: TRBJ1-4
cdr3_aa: ASSRDRGQSEKLF

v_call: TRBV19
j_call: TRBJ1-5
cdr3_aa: ASSLGQAYNQPQH

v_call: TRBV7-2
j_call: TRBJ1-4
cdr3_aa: ASSTKTGRGEKLF

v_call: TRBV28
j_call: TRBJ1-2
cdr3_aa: ASSRGTTIYGYT

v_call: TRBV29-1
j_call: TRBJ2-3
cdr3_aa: SVDTGTTDTQY

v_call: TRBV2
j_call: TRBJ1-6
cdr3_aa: ASKGGTDNSPLH

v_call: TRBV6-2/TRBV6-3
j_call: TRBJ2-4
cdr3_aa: ASSPGQGIAKNIQY

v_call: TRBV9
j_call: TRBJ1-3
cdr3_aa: ASSSRQGGNTIY

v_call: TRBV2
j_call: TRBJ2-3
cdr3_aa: ASKLAGHTDTQY

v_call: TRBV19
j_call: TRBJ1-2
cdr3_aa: ASSPQEGVYYGYT

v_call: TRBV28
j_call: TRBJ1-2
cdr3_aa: ASSSGKGFYGYT

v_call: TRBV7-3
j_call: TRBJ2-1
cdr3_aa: ASSKQAGEPGNEQF

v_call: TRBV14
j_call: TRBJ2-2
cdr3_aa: ASSQSVNTGELF

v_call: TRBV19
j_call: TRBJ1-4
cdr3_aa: ASSIRTGRFSTNEKLF

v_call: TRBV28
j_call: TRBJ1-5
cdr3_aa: ASRAVSQPQH

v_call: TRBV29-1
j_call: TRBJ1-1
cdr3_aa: SVDRGRGTEAF

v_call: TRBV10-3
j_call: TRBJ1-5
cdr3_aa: AISESHRGRGNQPQH

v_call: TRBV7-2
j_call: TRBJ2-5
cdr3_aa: ASRRGQQETQY

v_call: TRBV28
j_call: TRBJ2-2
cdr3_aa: ASSRTRPGELF

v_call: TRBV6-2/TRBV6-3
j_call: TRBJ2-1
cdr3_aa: ASSYSDRGNEQF

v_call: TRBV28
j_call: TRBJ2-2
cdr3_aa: ASRSSGRANTGELF

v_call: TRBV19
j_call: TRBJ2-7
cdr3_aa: ASSEDRAISYEQY

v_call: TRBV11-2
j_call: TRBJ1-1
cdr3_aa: ASSPRDGGPTEAF

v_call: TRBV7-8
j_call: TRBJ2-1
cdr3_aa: ASSEGVYNEQF

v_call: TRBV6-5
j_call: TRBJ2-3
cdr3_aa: ASSYGGGTDTQY

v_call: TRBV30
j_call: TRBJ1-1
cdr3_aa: AWKGGGTAF

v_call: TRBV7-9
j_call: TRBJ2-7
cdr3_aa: ASSPPWGTSLSSYEQY

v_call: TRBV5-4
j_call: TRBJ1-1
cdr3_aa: ASSLPAITEAF

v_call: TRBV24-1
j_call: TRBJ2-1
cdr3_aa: ATWDGSYNEQF

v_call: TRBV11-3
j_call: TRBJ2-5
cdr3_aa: ASSLDYGGETQY

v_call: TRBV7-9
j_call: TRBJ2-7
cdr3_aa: ARPKTYEQY

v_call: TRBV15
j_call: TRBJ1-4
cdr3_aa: ATSREGTGGREKLF

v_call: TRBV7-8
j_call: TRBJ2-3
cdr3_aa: ASSLARGTGTGSISRDTQY

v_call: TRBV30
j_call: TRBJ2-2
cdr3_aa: ARKASGSGELF

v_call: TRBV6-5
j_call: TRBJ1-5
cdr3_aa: ASRRTGVNQPQH

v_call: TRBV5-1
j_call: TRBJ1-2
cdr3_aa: ASSSPDRGGYT

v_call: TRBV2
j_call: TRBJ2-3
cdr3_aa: ASSDERVFTDTQY

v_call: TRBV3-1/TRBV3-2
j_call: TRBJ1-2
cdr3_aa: ASSQGVPRDYGYT

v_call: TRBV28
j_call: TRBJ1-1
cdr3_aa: ASSRPLAGTEDTEAF

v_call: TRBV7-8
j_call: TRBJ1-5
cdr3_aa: ASSQGPLGMKPQH

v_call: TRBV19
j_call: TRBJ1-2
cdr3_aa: ASRAVRGGYT

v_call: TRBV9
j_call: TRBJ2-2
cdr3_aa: ASSVEGFAAGELF

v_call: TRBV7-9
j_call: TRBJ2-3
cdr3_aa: ASRKEGALSTDTQY

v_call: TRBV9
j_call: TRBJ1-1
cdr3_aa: ASSSDSNEAF

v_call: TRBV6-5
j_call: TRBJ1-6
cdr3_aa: ASSYGQGNSPLH

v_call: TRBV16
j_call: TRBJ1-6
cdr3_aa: ASSFGGDSPLH

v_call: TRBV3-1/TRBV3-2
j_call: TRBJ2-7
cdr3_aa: ASSQGGNSYEQY

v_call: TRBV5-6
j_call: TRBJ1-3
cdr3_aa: ASSRTGTPFSGNTIY

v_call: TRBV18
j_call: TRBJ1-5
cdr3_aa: ASSPDTNQPQH